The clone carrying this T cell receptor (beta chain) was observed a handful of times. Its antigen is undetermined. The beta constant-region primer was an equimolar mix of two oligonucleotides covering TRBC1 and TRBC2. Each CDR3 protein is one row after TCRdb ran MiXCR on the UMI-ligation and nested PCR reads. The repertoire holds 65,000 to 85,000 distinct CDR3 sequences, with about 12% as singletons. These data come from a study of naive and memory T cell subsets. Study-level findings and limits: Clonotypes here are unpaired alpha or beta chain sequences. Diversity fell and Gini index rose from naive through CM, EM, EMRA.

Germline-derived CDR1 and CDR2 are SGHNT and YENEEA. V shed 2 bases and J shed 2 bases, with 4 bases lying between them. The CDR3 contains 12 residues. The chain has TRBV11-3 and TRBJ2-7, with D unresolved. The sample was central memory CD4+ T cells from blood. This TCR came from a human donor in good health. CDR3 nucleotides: TGTGCCAGCAGCTTAACCCCCTACGAGCAGTACTTC. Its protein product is CASSLTPYEQYF.